This TCR beta chain was sequenced for a study of blood T cell repertoires in COVID-19. Original handling: By means of reference gene primer amplification, nucleated cell counts were estimated. Assay used: immunoSEQ multiplex PCR; TCRdb lists only in-frame clones, some missing. The V and J calls and clone size are taken from that table; D and trimming were inferred from the DNA. The table shows roughly 430,000 clones, with around 90% occurring only once. Sequencing was carried out using PBMCs or T cells enriched from blood (not recorded which). The receptor was isolated from a woman between 40 and 55 years old with acute COVID-19.

CDR3 sequence reads: CASSSGGSSGESSYNEQFF. For the CDR3, the DNA is TGTGCCAGCAGCTCCGGGGGATCTAGCGGGGAGAGCTCCTACAATGAGCAGTTCTTC. The V and J genes are TRBV7-9 and TRBJ2-1; 9 bases are a match to TRBD2. CDR1 is SEHNR and CDR2 is FQNEAQ in the germline V gene (reference sequence). V trimming: 4 bases; J trimming: 0 bases; junction bases outside the gene matches: 13. The CDR3 loop spans 19 amino acids.